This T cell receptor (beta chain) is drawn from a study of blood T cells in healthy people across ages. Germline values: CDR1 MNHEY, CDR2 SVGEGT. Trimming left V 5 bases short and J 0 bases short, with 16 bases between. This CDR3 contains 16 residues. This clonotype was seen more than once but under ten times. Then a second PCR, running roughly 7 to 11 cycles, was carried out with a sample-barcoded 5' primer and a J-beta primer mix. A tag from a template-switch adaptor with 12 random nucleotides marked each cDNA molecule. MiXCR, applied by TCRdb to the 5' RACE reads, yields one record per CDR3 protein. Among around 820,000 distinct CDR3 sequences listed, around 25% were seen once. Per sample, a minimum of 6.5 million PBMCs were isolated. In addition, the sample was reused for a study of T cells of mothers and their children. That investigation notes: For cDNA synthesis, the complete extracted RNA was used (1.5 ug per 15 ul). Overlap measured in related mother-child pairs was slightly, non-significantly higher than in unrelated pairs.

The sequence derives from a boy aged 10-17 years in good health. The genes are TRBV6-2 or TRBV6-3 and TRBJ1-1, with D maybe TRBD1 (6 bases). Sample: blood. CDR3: CASSQTGTYMNTEAFF. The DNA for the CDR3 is TGTGCCAGCAGTCAAACAGGGACCTACATGAACACTGAAGCTTTCTTT.